Listed here are 15 T cell receptor beta chains from one sample, sequenced in a study of T cell responses to AZD1222 COVID-19 vaccine. The method was immunoSEQ multiplex PCR; TCRdb's version includes in-frame clones alone and lacks a portion of them. The sample holds approximately 180,000 clones; 85% to 90% are singletons and the top ten take 1.5% to 2%. The material was peripheral blood, obtained on day 0 of AZD1222 vaccination. Every receptor here comes from an adult in good health.

The chain combines TRBV16 with TRBJ1-2; TRBD1 matches at 10 bases. V shed 0 bases and J 8 bases; nucleotides not matched to a gene: 3. The CDR3 extends over 14 amino acids. Germline V gene sequence: CDR1 KGHSY, CDR2 FQNENV. CDR3 in DNA: TGTGCCAGCAGCCAATCCGAGACAGGGGGCGGCTACACCTTC. Translating it yields CASSQSETGGGYTF.

J is TRBJ1-1 and V is TRBV28; D is unclear. The germline V and J ends were trimmed by 8 bases and 4 bases, with 11 bases remaining between them. The germline gives CDR1 MDHEN, CDR2 SYDVKM. This CDR3 has 12 amino acids. CDR3 protein: CASDAGPTEAFF. As DNA, the CDR3 is TGTGCCAGCGATGCAGGTCCCACTGAAGCTTTCTTT.

The genes are TRBV4-1 and TRBJ2-2; no definite D call. Trimming stripped 0 bases from V and 7 bases from J, with 21 bases between. CDR1 MGHRA and CDR2 YSYEKL come from the germline V gene. There are 18 residues in the CDR3. The CDR3 spells CASSQDHVGLRPGGELFF. In DNA form, the CDR3 reads TGCGCCAGCAGCCAAGACCACGTTGGCCTTCGTCCTGGCGGGGAGCTGTTTTTT.

The V call is TRBV28, the J call TRBJ2-1; possibly TRBD1 for D (6 bases). Germline CDR1 MDHEN, CDR2 SYDVKM. The CDR3 has 14 residues. V was trimmed by 5 bases and J by 8 bases, leaving 16 bases between them. CDR3 region: CASSPPPRGDEQFF. The CDR3 DNA reads TGTGCCAGCAGTCCTCCCCCCAGGGGTGATGAGCAGTTCTTC.

The J gene is TRBJ2-7, the V gene TRBV14, with D hard to call. The CDR3 is made up of 12 amino acids. Trimming pared 4 bases from V and 2 bases from J, leaving 6 bases between. Germline V gene lookup returns CDR1 SGHDN and CDR2 FVKESK. CDR3 protein: CASSRSAYEQYF. CDR3 nucleotide sequence: TGTGCCAGCAGCCGCAGTGCCTACGAGCAGTACTTC.

This chain connects TRBV28 to TRBJ2-7; D remains unclear. CDR1 is MDHEN, CDR2 SYDVKM, per germline. The CDR3 totals 13 residues. V was clipped by 6 bases and J by 4 bases, with 13 bases between them. CDR3 DNA: TGTGCCAGCAGAGACCCCACAACGTACGAGCAGTACTTC. Residues: CASRDPTTYEQYF.

This clone has a handful of counts. The CDR3 DNA sequence: TGTGCCAGCAGCTTAGTTGTAGTTAATTCACCCCTCCACTTT. Amino acids: CASSLVVVNSPLHF. The V call is TRBV11-2, the J call TRBJ1-6; the D is unclear. The CDR3 contains 14 residues. Germline CDR1 is SGHAT and CDR2 is FQNNGV. Trimming cost V 1 base and J 6 bases, with 7 bases left between them. The variable domain in full, with the rest retrieved from reference TRBV11-2 and TRBJ1-6, is EAGVAQSPRYKIIEKRQSVAFWCNPISGHATLYWYQQILGQGPKLLIQFQNNGVVDDSQLPKDRFSAERLKGVDSTLKIQPAKLEDSAVYLCASSLVVVNSPLHFGNGTRLTVT.

This clone occurred once. The chain combines TRBV28 with TRBJ2-7, with TRBD1 as a possible D gene (6 bases). The CDR3 consists of 14 residues. CDR1 is MDHEN and CDR2 is SYDVKM in the germline V gene. Deletions cut 6 bases from V and 5 bases from J, with 17 bases between. The CDR3 nucleotides read TGTGCCAGCAGCTTAGGGACATATATCCACGAGCAGTACTTC. Translation: CASSLGTYIHEQYF.

This clone was observed once. This chain joins TRBV9 and TRBJ2-2; D may be TRBD2 (5 bases). The germline CDR1 and CDR2 sequences are SGDLS and YYNGEE. With 0 bases removed from V and 5 bases from J, the gap between germline ends came to 14 bases. The CDR3 contains 16 residues. The CDR3 region has the DNA TGTGCCAGCAGCGTAGATTCTAGCAGAAGGACCGGGGAGCTGTTTTTT. It is translated as CASSVDSSRRTGELFF.

The J gene is TRBJ1-5, the V gene TRBV7-2; D is undetermined. The CDR3 runs to 15 residues. V lost 2 bases and J 0 bases, leaving 8 bases between the germline ends. Germline V CDR1 and CDR2: SGHTA, FQGNSA. CDR3 loop: CASSLSQHSNQPQHF. CDR3 sequence (DNA): TGTGCCAGCAGCTTAAGTCAGCATAGCAATCAGCCCCAGCATTTT.

This chain uses TRBV7-2 with TRBJ2-2; D is unresolved. This CDR3 is built from 15 residues. Trimming left V 5 bases short and J 2 bases short, with 12 bases between. Germline V gives CDR1 SGHTA, CDR2 FQGNSA. Here the CDR3 reads CASSPTEQNTGELFF. The CDR3, as DNA: TGTGCCAGCAGCCCCACGGAGCAAAACACCGGGGAGCTGTTTTTT.

This clone was picked up a small number of times. The chain uses TRBV19 and TRBJ1-5, with D possibly TRBD1 on 6 matching bases. CDR3 length: 17 residues. Trimming removed 3 bases from V and 0 bases from J, with 15 bases in between. The germline gives CDR1 LNHDA, CDR2 SQIVND (reference sequence). The chain's CDR3 is CASSIGRTAYSNQPQHF. The DNA for the CDR3 is TGTGCCAGTAGTATTGGGCGGACAGCATATAGCAATCAGCCCCAGCATTTT.

V gene TRBV10-3 combines with J gene TRBJ2-5, with TRBD1 as a possible D gene (7 bases). CDR3 length: 16 residues. CDR1 is ENHRY and CDR2 is SYGVKD in the germline V gene. The V and J ends lost 7 bases and 2 bases respectively, with 20 bases between them. The CDR3 here is CAITQAGGQVQETQYF. The CDR3 DNA sequence: TGTGCCATCACCCAAGCGGGTGGACAGGTTCAAGAGACCCAGTACTTC.

This clone was seen a handful of times. V gene TRBV2 combines with J gene TRBJ1-5; 9 bases are shared with TRBD1. The CDR3 totals 13 residues. Germline assignment: CDR1 SNHLY and CDR2 FYNNEI. Unmatched junction bases numbered 0, after V lost 4 bases and J lost 5 bases. CDR3 residues: CASSGTGDQPQHF. The CDR3 DNA is TGTGCCAGCAGTGGGACAGGGGATCAGCCCCAGCATTTT.

The chain carries TRBV29-1 and TRBJ2-7; possible D gene TRBD2, 6 bases. CDR3 length equals 12 residues. The V and J ends lost 2 bases and 2 bases respectively, with 7 bases between them. Germline CDR1 and CDR2: SQVTM and ANQGSEA. CDR3 bases: TGCAGCGTTGAATCGGGGGCCTACGAGCAGTACTTC. Translation gives CSVESGAYEQYF.